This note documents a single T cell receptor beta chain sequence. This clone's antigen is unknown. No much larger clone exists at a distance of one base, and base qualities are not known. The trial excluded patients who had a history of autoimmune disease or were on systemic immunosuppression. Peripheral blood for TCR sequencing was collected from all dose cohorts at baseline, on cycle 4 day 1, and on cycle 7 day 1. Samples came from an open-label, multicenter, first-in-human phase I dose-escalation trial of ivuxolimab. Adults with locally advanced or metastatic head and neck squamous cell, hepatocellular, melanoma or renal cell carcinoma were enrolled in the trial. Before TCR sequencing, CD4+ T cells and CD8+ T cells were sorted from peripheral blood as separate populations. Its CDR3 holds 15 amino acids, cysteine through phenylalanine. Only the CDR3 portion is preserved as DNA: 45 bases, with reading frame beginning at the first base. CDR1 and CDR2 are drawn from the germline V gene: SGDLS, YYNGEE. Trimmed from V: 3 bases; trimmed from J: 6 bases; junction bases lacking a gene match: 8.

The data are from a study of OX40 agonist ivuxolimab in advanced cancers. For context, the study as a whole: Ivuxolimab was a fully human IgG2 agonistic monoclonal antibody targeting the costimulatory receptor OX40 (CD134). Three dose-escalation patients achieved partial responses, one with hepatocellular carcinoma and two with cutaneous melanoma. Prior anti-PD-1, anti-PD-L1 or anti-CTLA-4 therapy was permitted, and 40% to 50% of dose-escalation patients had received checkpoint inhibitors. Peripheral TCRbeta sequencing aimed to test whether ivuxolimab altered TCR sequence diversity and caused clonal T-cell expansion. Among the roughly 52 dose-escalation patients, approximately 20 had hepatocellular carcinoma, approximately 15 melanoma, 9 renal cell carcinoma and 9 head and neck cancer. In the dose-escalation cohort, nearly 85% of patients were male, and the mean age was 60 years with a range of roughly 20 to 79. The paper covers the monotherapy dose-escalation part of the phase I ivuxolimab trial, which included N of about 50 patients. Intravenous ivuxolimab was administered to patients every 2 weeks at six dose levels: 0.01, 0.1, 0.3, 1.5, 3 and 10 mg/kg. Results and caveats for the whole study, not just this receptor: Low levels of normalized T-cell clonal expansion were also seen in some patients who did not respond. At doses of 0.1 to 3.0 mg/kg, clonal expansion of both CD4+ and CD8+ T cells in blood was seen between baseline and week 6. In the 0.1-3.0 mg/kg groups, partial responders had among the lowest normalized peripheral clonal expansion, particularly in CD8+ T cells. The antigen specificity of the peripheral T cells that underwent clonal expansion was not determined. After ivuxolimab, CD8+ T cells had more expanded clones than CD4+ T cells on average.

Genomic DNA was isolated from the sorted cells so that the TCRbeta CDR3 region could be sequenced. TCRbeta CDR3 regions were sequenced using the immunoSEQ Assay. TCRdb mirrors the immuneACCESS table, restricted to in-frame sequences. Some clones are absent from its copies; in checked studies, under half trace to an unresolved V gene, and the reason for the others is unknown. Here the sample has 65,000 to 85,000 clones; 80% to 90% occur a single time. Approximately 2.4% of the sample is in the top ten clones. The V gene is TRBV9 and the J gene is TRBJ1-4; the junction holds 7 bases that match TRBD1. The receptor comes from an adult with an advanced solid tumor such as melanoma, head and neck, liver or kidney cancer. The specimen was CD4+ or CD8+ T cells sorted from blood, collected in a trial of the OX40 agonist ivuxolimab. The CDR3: CASSGTQGTHEKLFF. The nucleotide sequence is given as TGTGCCAGCAGCGGAACACAGGGGACCCATGAAAAACTGTTTTTT. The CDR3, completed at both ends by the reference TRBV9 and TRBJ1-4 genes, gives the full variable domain DSGVTQTPKHLITATGQRVTLRCSPRSGDLSVYWYQQSLDQGLQFLIQYYNGEERAKGNILERFSAQQFPDLHSELNLSSLELGDSALYFCASSGTQGTHEKLFFGSGTQLSVL.